This TCR beta chain was captured in a study of beta chain features in type 1 diabetes (dated by TCRdb to 2017 to 2018). Regarding the study in general: No differences in mean age, gender distribution, total cell number or subset yield were found between patients and healthy donors. Across all samples, almost 110 million sorted cells were examined, and cell number per subset correlated strongly with RNA yield. In the study, TCRB repertoires of sorted circulating CD4+ T cell subsets from recently diagnosed type 1 diabetes patients were compared with those of matched healthy donors. Regulatory and stem cell-like memory subsets were isolated from only 8 patients and roughly eight healthy donors, whereas naive and central memory subsets came from all 28 donors. Overall results and qualifications from the work: The naive, central memory and regulatory TCRB repertoires appeared to resemble one another more closely among patients than among healthy donors. Because the HLA sub-analyses included only small numbers of individuals, any influence of HLA type on TCRB rearrangement was left unresolved. PCR might favor shorter templates, but patient and control samples were amplified and corrected together, so any skew would affect both groups equally. A moderate but significant shortening of TCRB CDR3 length was observed in type 1 diabetes patients in all four CD4+ subsets. Because cDNA was sequenced instead of genomic DNA, highly expressing activated cells could be over-represented, though the groups showed no difference in activation or CD3 levels. At VDJ recombination sites, patients with type 1 diabetes made fewer insertions and deleted more nucleotides, a pattern implying thymic rearrangement abnormalities.

The germline V gene supplies CDR1 SGHVS and CDR2 FQNEAQ. For this chain, trimming is 0 bases at the V end and 7 bases at the J end, and the number of junction bases without a gene match is 11. The CDR3 has 19 amino acids, counting the end cysteine and phenylalanine. Of the read, only the CDR3 DNA is kept; its 57 bases are in frame from base 1. From each donor, a single peripheral blood sample of 90 to 150 mL on average was drawn into heparinised tubes. Naive, central memory, regulatory and stem cell-like memory CD4+ T cells were sorted on a BD FACSAria II using a panel including CD45RO, CCR7, CD25, CD127, CD95 and CD27. A purity above 95% was achieved for all sorted populations. PBMCs were separated immediately by Lymphoprep density gradient centrifugation and were stained directly, without being cultured. Samples were stained and sorted in pairs, with one healthy donor and one patient per experiment, so that batch effects were minimized.

The High Capacity cDNA Reverse Transcription Kit was used to reverse transcribe all of the isolated RNA, meaning that expressed TCRB transcripts were what got sequenced. Naive, central memory and regulatory T cell samples underwent deep immunoSEQ sequencing, averaging around 3.6 million total reads per sample. Sorted cells were lysed in RLT buffer and RNA was extracted with DNase-treated RNeasy Micro or Mini kits, depending on cell number. To prevent cross-contamination, each cell subset was processed individually, whereas patient and healthy donor samples were processed jointly. Using the immunoSEQ multiplex PCR, TCRB sequences were amplified from cDNA into 87-bp fragments spanning the CDR3 region. Sequencing of the amplicons was done on the Illumina HiSeq platform. For the original study's pipeline: PCR bias was computationally corrected using synthetic template baselines, reads within Hamming distance 2 were collapsed, and singletons that could not be merged were discarded. Reads were aligned against IMGT so that V, D and J genes, CDR3 length and insertions or deletions at six rearrangement sites could be assigned. Clonotype counts were normalized to sorted cell number within each subset before computing true diversity and Gini coefficients with the tcR R package. Repertoire sharing was quantified using the overlap coefficient calculated on TCRB nucleotide sequences. As stored in TCRdb, this immuneACCESS dataset retains in-frame rearrangements with V and J assigned. A fraction of the clones does not appear; measured against another copy, unresolved V genes explain less than half of the discrepancy, and the remainder lacks a known reason. V, J and clone size were drawn from that table, and D and trimming were deduced from the DNA. The sample table holds under 350,000 clones, of which approximately 8.1% were seen once. The ten largest account for more than 0.8% of the sample.

In its sample, this clone was seen a few times. Its antigen is unknown. No much larger clonotype is one base removed from it; base qualities were not supplied. Source material: central memory CD4+ T cells from blood. This TCR came from a woman under 30 in good health. The chain is encoded by TRBV7-8 joined to TRBJ2-1; the central 14 bases match TRBD2. The DNA sequence is TGTGCCAGCAGCTTAGCTCGTCCTAGACTAGCGGGAGGGCCTAATGAGCAGTTCTTC. Translated, it reads CASSLARPRLAGGPNEQFF.